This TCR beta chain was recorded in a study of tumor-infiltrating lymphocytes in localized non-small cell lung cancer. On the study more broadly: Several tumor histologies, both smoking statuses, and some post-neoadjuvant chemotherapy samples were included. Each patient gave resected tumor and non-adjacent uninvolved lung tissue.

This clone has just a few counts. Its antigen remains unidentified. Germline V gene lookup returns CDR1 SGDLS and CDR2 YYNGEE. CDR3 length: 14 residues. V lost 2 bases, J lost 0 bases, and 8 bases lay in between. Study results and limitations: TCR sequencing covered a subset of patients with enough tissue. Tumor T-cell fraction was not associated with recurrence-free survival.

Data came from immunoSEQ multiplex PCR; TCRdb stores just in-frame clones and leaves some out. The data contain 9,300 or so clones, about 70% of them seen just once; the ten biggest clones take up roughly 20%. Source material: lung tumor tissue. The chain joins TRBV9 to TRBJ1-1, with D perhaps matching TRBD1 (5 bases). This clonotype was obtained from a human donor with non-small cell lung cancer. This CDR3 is CASSVEGMNTEAFF. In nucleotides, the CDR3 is TGTGCCAGCAGCGTCGAGGGGATGAACACTGAAGCTTTCTTT. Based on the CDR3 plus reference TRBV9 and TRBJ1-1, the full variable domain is DSGVTQTPKHLITATGQRVTLRCSPRSGDLSVYWYQQSLDQGLQFLIQYYNGEERAKGNILERFSAQQFPDLHSELNLSSLELGDSALYFCASSVEGMNTEAFFGQGTRLTVV.